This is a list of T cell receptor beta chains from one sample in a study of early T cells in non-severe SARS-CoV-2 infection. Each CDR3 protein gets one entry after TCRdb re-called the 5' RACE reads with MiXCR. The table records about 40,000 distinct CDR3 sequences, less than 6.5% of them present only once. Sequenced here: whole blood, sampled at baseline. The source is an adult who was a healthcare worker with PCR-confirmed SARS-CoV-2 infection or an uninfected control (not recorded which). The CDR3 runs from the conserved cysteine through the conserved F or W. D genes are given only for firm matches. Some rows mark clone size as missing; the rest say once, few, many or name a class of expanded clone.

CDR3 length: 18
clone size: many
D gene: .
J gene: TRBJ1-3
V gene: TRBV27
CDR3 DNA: TGTGCCAGCAGTTTATTAGTCCGGGACGGTCACTCTGGAAACACCATATATTTT
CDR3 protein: CASSLLVRDGHSGNTIYF

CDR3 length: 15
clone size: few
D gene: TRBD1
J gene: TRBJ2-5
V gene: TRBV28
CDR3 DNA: TGTGCCAGCAGTCCGAGACAGGGGGGTCTGGAGACCCAGTACTTC
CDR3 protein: CASSPRQGGLETQYF

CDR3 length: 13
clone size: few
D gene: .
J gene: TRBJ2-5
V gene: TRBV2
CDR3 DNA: TGTGCCAGCAGTGAACCGGGGGTGGAGACCCAGTACTTC
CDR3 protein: CASSEPGVETQYF

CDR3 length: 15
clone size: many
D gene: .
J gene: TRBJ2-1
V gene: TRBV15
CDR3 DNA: TGTGCCACCAGCAGAGGCGGAGTTCGGAGGAATGAGCAGTTCTTC
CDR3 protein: CATSRGGVRRNEQFF

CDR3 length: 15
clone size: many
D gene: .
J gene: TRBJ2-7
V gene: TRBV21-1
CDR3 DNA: TGTGCCAGCAGCAAAGCCCGGGACAGACCTGGGGAGCAGTACTTC
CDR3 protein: CASSKARDRPGEQYF

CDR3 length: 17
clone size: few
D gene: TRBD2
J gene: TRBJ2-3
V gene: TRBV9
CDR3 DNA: TGTGCCAGCAGCGTAGGGTCGGCTAGCGGGACCACAGATACGCAGTATTTT
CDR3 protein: CASSVGSASGTTDTQYF

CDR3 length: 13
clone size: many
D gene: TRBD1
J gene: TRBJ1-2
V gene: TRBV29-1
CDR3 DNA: TGCAGCGTTAACGGCCCAGGGGGCTACGGCTACACCTTC
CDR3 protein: CSVNGPGGYGYTF

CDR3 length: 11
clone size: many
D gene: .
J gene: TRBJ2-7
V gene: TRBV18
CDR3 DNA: TGTGCCAGCTCACCTGCCTACGAGCAGTACTTC
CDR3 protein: CASSPAYEQYF

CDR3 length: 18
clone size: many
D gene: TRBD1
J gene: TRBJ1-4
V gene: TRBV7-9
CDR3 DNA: TGTGCCAGCAGCTTGGGGACAGGGGGCAGGGTAATCCATGAAAAACTGTTTTTT
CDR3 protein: CASSLGTGGRVIHEKLFF

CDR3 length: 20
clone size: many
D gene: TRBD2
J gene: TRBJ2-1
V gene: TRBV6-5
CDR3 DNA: TGTGCCAGCAGGAAAAATGGGGGACTAGCGGGACAGAGCTCCTACAATGAGCAGTTCTTC
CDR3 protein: CASRKNGGLAGQSSYNEQFF

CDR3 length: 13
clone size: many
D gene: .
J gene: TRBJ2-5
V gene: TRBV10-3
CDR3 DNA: TGTGCCATCCTGCAGGGACCTCAAGAGACCCAGTACTTC
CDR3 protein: CAILQGPQETQYF

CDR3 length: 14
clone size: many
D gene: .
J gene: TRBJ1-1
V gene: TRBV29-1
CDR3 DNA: TGCAGCATTGGACAGCCGATTATCAACACTGAAGCTTTCTTT
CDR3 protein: CSIGQPIINTEAFF

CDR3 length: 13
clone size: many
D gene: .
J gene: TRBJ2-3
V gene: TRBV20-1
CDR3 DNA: TGCAGTGCTAGTTACAGAACCACAGATACGCAGTATTTT
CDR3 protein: CSASYRTTDTQYF

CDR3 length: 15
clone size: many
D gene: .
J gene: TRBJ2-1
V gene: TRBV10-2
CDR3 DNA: TGCGCCAGCAGTGAGTCCGTAGCCAACAACAATGAGCAGTTCTTC
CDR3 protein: CASSESVANNNEQFF

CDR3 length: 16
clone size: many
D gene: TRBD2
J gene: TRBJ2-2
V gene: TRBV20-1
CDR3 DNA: TGCAGTGCTAGAGATTCGGGACTAGCGGGACCCGGGGAGCTGTTTTTT
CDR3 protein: CSARDSGLAGPGELFF

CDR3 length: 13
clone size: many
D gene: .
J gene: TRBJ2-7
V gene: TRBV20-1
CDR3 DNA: TGCAGTGCTAATCCCGCGCGAGGTGGGGAGCAGTACTTC
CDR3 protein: CSANPARGGEQYF

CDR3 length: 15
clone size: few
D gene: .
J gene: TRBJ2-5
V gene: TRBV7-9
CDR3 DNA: TGTGCCAGCAGCTTTTATACTGGCAACCAAGAGACCCAGTACTTC
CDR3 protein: CASSFYTGNQETQYF

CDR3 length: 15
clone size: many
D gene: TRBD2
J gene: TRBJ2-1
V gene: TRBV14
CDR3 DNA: TGTGCCAGCAGCCTACTAGCGGGAGGGTACAATGAGCAGTTCTTC
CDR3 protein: CASSLLAGGYNEQFF

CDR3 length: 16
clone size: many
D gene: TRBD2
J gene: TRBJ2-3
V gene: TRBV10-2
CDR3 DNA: TGCGCCAGCAGTGGTTTAGGCGGGAGGGGCACAGATACGCAGTATTTT
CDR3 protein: CASSGLGGRGTDTQYF

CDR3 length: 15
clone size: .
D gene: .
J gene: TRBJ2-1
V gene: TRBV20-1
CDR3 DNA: TGCAGTGCTGGTAGCGGACCTTATAACTACAATGAGCAGTTCTTC
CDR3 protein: CSAGSGPYNYNEQFF

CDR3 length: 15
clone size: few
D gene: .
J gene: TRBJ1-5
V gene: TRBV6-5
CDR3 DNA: TGTGCCAGCAGACCGAACAAGAATAGCAATCAGCCCCAGCATTTT
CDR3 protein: CASRPNKNSNQPQHF

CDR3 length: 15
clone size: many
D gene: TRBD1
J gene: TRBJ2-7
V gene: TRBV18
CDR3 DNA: TGTGCCAGCTCACCTCAACCGGGACAGGGATACGAGCAGTACTTC
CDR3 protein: CASSPQPGQGYEQYF

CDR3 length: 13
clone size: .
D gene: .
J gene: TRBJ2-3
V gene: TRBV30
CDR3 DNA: TGTGCCTGGAATCGGGGGAGCACAGATACGCAGTATTTT
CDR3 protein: CAWNRGSTDTQYF

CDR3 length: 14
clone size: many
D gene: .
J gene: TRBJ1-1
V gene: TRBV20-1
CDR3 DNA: TGCAGTGCTAGAGATCGGGGGAGAGGCACTGAAGCTTTCTTT
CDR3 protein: CSARDRGRGTEAFF

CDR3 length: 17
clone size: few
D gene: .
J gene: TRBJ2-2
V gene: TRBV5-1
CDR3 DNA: TGCGCCAGCAGCTTGGAAGGGTTACTACGGAACACCGGGGAGCTGTTTTTT
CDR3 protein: CASSLEGLLRNTGELFF

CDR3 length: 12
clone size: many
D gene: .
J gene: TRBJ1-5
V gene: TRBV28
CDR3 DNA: TGTGCCAGCCAGGGAGGAATCCAGCCCCAGCATTTT
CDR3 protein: CASQGGIQPQHF

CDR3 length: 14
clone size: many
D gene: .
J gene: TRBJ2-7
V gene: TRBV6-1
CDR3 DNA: TGTGCCAGCAGTCCCACAGGCCTTAACTACGAGCAGTACTTC
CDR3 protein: CASSPTGLNYEQYF

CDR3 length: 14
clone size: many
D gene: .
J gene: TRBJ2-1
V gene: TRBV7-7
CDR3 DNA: TGTGCCAGCAGCCCATTGCGGGATTACAATGAGCAGTTCTTC
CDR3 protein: CASSPLRDYNEQFF